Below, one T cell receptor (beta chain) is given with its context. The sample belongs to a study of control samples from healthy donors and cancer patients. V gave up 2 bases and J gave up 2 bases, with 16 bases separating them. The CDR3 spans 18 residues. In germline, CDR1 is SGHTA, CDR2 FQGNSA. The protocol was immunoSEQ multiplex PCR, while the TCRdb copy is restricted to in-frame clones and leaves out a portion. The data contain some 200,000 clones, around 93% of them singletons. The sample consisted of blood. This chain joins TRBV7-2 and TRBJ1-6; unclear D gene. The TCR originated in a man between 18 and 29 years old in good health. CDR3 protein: CASSLIGPSNTYNSPLHF. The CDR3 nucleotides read TGTGCCAGCAGCTTAATTGGCCCTTCAAACACCTATAATTCACCCCTCCACTTT.